A single sample is the source of the 4 T cell receptor beta chains below, sequenced in a study of vaccination and CD4 T cells after COVID-19. What these receptors recognize is not known. Treatment indicated: roughly 10-day PBMC culture with coronavirus spike peptide pools or control peptides (ViraFEST assay). The Oncomine TCR Beta short-read assay was applied to DNA of cultured CD4+ T cells. MiXCR, applied by TCRdb to the PCR reads, yields one record per CDR3 protein. This table holds 9,500 to 15,000 distinct CDR3 sequences, around 50% found once. Sequenced sample: CD4+ T cells from blood, cultured in vitro. These receptors were collected from a human donor who had recovered from COVID-19.

The V and J genes are TRBV6-1 and TRBJ1-1; TRBD1 matches 7 bases. This CDR3 is 13 amino acids long. The ends lost 7 bases at V and 7 bases at J; junction bases unmatched: 9. Per germline, CDR1 MNHNS and CDR2 SASEGT. CDR3 region: CASTRGAFGEAFF. CDR3 coding DNA: TGTGCCAGCACCAGGGGGGCGTTCGGTGAAGCTTTCTTT.

This clonotype has more than one count but fewer than ten. The chain combines TRBV24-1 with TRBJ2-5; 11 nucleotides align to TRBD2. CDR1 and CDR2 from the germline V gene are KGHDR and SFDVKD. This CDR3 contains 15 residues. Losses at the gene ends were 7 bases for V and 3 bases for J; bases not matched to a gene: 6. The CDR3 loop reads CATRRLAGTKETQYF. In nucleotides, the CDR3 is TGTGCCACCAGGAGACTAGCGGGGACGAAAGAGACCCAGTACTTC.

The chain couples TRBV20-1 to TRBJ1-5; D remains ambiguous. The CDR3 totals 16 residues. Per the germline V gene, CDR1 is DFQATT and CDR2 is SNEGSKA (reference sequence). V lost 3 bases and J lost 0, with 15 bases in between. In DNA, the CDR3 is TGCAGTGCTAGTAACCCCCTTGGGAATAGCAATCAGCCCCAGCATTTT. Its translation is CSASNPLGNSNQPQHF.

This clonotype was seen a few times. The CDR3 bases are TGTGCCTGGGGCAGGGTTCGGTCACCCCTCCACTTT. Translation: CAWGRVRSPLHF. V gene TRBV30 combines with J gene TRBJ1-6, with a possible D match to TRBD1 (5 bases). V was pared by 5 bases and J by 10 bases, with 12 bases between. The CDR3 length is 12 residues. Germline V lookup: CDR1 GTSNPN, CDR2 SVGIG (reference sequence).